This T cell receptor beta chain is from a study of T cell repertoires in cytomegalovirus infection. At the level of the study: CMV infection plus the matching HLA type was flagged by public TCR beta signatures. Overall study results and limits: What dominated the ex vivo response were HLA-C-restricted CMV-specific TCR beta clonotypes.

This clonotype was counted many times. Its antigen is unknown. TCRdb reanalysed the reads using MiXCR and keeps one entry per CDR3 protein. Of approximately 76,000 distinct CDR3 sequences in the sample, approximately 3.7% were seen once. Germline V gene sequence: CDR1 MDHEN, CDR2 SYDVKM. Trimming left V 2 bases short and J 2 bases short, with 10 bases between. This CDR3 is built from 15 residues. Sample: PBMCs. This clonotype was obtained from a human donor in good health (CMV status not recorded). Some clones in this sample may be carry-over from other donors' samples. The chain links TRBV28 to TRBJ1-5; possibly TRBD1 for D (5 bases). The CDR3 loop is CASSLRQGGNQPQHF. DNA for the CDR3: TGTGCCAGCAGTTTACGGCAGGGTGGCAATCAGCCCCAGCATTTT.